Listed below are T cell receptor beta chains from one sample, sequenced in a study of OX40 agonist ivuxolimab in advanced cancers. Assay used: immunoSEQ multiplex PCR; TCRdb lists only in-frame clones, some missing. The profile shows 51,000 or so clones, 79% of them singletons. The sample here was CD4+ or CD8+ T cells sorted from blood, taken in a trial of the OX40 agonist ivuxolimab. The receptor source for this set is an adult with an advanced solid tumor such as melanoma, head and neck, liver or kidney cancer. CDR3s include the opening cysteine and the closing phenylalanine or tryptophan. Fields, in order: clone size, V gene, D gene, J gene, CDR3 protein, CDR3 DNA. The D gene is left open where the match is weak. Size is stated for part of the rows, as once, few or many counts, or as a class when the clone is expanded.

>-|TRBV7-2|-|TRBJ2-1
CASSSDNSYNEQFF
TGTGCCAGCAGCTCAGATAACAGCTACAATGAGCAGTTCTTC
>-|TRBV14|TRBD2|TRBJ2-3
CASSIQLAGMGTDTQYF
TGTGCCAGCAGCATCCAACTAGCGGGGATGGGGACAGATACGCAGTATTTT
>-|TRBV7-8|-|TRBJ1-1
CARWPRSQEAFF
TGTGCCAGGTGGCCGCGGTCGCAAGAAGCTTTCTTT
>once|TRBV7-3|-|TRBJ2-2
CASSPEGLSGTGELFF
TGTGCCAGCAGCCCCGAGGGGCTCTCGGGCACCGGGGAGCTGTTTTTT
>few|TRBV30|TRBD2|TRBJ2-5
CAWRFSSGRVKTQYF
TGTGCCTGGAGGTTCTCTAGCGGGAGGGTGAAGACCCAGTACTTC
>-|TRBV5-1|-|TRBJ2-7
CASSLASGYEQYF
TGCGCCAGCAGCTTGGCTTCCGGCTACGAGCAGTACTTC
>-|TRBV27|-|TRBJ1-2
CASSRRGTYGYTF
TGTGCCAGCAGCAGACGGGGGACCTATGGCTACACCTTC
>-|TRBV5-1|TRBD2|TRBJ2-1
CASSLGLPGLADYNEQFF
TGCGCCAGCAGCTTGGGTCTCCCGGGACTAGCGGATTACAATGAGCAGTTCTTC
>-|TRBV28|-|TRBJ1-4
CASKGSANEKLFF
TGTGCCAGCAAAGGTTCGGCTAATGAAAAACTGTTTTTT
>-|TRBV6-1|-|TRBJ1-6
CASSETRSQLKALHF
TGTGCCAGCAGTGAAACCCGCAGCCAACTGAAGGCCCTCCACTTT
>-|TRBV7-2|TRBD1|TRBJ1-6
CASSSQQGNSPLHF
TGTGCCAGCAGCTCCCAACAGGGGAATTCACCCCTCCACTTT
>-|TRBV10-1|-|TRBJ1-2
CASSEAGNYGYTF
TGCGCCAGCAGTGAGGCGGGAAACTATGGCTACACCTTC
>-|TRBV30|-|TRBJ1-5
CAWSVQSGGSNQPQHF
TGTGCCTGGAGTGTACAATCGGGGGGGAGCAATCAGCCCCAGCATTTT
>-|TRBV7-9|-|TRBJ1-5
CASSHSNLGPNQPQHF
TGTGCCAGCAGTCATAGCAACCTAGGGCCCAATCAGCCCCAGCATTTT
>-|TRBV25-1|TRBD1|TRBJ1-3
CASSEPGQETNTIYF
TGTGCCAGCAGTGAACCGGGACAGGAGACAAACACCATATATTTT
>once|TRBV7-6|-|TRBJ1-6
CASSSSSYNSPLHF
TGTGCCAGCAGCTCAAGCTCCTATAATTCACCCCTCCACTTT
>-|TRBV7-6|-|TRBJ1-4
CASSLYAATNEKLFF
TGTGCCAGCAGCCTCTACGCGGCAACTAATGAAAAACTGTTTTTT
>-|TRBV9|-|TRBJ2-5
CASSVGTGGQETQYF
TGTGCCAGCAGCGTAGGGACCGGGGGACAAGAGACCCAGTACTTC
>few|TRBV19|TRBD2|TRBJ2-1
CASTKRTSGVYNEQFF
TGTGCCAGTACCAAGAGGACTAGCGGAGTCTACAATGAGCAGTTCTTC
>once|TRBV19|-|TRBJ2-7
CASSIKRQTEQYF
TGTGCCAGTAGTATAAAGAGACAGACCGAGCAGTACTTC
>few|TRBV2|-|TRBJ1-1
CASSAYTEAFF
TGTGCCAGCAGCGCCTACACTGAAGCTTTCTTT
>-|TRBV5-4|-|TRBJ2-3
CASSLGGTDTQYF
TGTGCCAGCAGCTTAGGGGGGACAGATACGCAGTATTTT
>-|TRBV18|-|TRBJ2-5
CASSPQQGGETQYF
TGTGCCAGCTCACCTCAACAGGGAGGAGAGACCCAGTACTTC
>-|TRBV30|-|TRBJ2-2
CAWSENTGELFF
TGTGCCTGGTCAGAGAACACCGGGGAGCTGTTTTTT
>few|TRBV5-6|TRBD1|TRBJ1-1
CASSSRTGRKGNTEAFF
TGTGCCAGCAGCTCACGGACAGGTAGAAAGGGGAACACTGAAGCTTTCTTT
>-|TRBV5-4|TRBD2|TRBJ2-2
CASSLGSGRVTGELFF
TGTGCCAGCAGCTTGGGGAGCGGGAGGGTAACCGGGGAGCTGTTTTTT
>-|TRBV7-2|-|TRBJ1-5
CASSLEEVASNQPQHF
TGTGCCAGCAGCTTAGAGGAGGTAGCTAGCAATCAGCCCCAGCATTTT
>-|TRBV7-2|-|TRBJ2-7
CASSLTRDEQYF
TGTGCCAGCAGCTTAACGAGGGACGAGCAGTACTTC
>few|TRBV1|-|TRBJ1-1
CTSSQEKGQEINRTEAFF
TGCACCAGCAGCCAAGAGAAGGGACAGGAAATAAATAGAACTGAAGCTTTCTTT
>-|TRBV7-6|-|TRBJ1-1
CASSLKGRETEAFF
TGTGCCAGCAGCTTAAAGGGAAGGGAGACTGAAGCTTTCTTT
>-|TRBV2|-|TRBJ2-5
CASSERRETQYF
TGTGCCAGCAGTGAGCGACGCGAGACCCAGTACTTC
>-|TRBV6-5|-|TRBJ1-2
CASSAGTVPGGYTF
TGTGCCAGCAGCGCGGGGACCGTTCCTGGGGGCTACACCTTC
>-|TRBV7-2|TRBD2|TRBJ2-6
CASSLAGASGANVLTF
TGTGCCAGCAGCCTAGCGGGAGCCTCTGGGGCCAACGTCCTGACTTTC
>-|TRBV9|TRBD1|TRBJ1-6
CASSVGYRGLADSPLHF
TGTGCCAGCAGCGTAGGGTACAGGGGCCTTGCGGATTCACCCCTCCACTTT
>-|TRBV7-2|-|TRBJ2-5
CASSLYRVQETQYF
TGTGCCAGCAGCCTATACAGGGTTCAAGAGACCCAGTACTTC
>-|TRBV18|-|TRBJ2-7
CASSPRRSTYEQYF
TGTGCCAGCTCACCACGCCGTTCTACCTACGAGCAGTACTTC
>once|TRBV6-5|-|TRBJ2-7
CATRYARGPGEQYF
TGTGCCACCAGATATGCCCGGGGGCCTGGGGAGCAGTACTTC
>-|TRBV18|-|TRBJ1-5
CASSIDRNQPQHF
TGTGCCAGCTCAATCGACAGGAATCAGCCCCAGCATTTT
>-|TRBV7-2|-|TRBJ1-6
CASSLANSPLHF
TGTGCCAGCAGCTTAGCTAATTCACCCCTCCACTTT
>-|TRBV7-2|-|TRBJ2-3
CASSLPTLDTQYF
TGTGCCAGCAGCTTACCTACGTTAGATACGCAGTATTTT
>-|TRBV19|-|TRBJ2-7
CASSTSSYEQYF
TGTGCCAGTAGTACATCTAGTTACGAGCAGTACTTC
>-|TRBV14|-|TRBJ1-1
CASSQALGGTEAFF
TGTGCCAGCAGCCAGGCCCTCGGGGGCACTGAAGCTTTCTTT
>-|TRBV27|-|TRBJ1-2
CASTLRGNPYGYTF
TGTGCCAGCACATTAAGGGGCAATCCTTATGGCTACACCTTC
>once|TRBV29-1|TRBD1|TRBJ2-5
CSVYGQGAETQYF
TGCAGCGTCTACGGACAGGGGGCCGAGACCCAGTACTTC
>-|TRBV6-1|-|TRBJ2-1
CASSERASSYNEQFF
TGTGCCAGCAGTGAACGGGCTAGCTCCTACAATGAGCAGTTCTTC
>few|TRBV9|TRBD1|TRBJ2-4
CASSGTGGKNIQYF
TGTGCCAGCAGCGGGACAGGGGGCAAAAACATTCAGTACTTC
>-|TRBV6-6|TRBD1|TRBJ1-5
CASRDREDQPQHF
TGTGCCAGCAGGGACAGGGAAGATCAGCCCCAGCATTTT
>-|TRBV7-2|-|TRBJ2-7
CASSPQPRAGEQYF
TGTGCCAGCAGCCCCCAACCACGGGCAGGTGAACAGTACTTC
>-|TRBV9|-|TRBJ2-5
CASSPQGMGLTETQYF
TGTGCCAGCAGCCCCCAGGGTATGGGGTTGACGGAGACCCAGTACTTC
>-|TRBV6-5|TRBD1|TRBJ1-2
CASKMTGNPNYGYTF
TGTGCCAGCAAGATGACAGGGAACCCTAACTATGGCTACACCTTC
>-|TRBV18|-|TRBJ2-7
CASSPQGIDEQYF
TGTGCCAGCTCACCCCAGGGGATCGACGAGCAGTACTTC
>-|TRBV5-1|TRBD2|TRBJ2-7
CASSILAGGSYEQYF
TGCGCCAGCAGCATCCTAGCGGGAGGGTCATACGAGCAGTACTTC
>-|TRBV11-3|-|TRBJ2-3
CASSLGLRGTDTQYF
TGTGCCAGCAGCTTAGGCCTCAGGGGAACAGATACGCAGTATTTT
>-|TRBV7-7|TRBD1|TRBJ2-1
CASSSRGGRADEQFF
TGTGCCAGCAGCTCCAGAGGGGGCCGGGCGGATGAGCAGTTCTTC